Listed below are T cell receptor beta chains from one sample, sequenced in a study of T cell changes during pregnancy in multiple sclerosis. Using immunoSEQ multiplex PCR, the repertoire was profiled, and TCRdb retains in-frame clones only, with some absent. The data hold tens of thousands of clones, with about 91% observed a single time. The input for sequencing was CD8+ T cells from peripheral blood mononuclear cells, taken in the second trimester of pregnancy. These receptors all come from a female donor with multiple sclerosis, enrolled in a pregnancy study. The CDR3 runs from the conserved cysteine through the conserved F or W.

v_gene	CDR3aa
TRBV7-2	CASSQIAGGPYEQFF
TRBV4-2	CASSLYSGRNYEQYF
TRBV7-3	CASSLTGTFPNIQYF
TRBV6-5	CASRETSEGSYEQYF
TRBV2	CASTDISTGGSDEQYF
TRBV28	CASNPSGSEQFF
TRBV28	CASSPTGTLWAFF
TRBV29-1	CSLDRKNSPLHF
TRBV29-1	CSVLGLINTGELFF
TRBV4-3	CASSQDLAGYSNEQFF
TRBV11-1	CASSWRTDNTGELFF
TRBV28	CASSFRLAVYNEQFF
TRBV10-2	CASSESGTSGRISYEQYF
TRBV6-5	CASSPRDRVRTEAFF
TRBV4-2	CASSPGLEETQYF
TRBV11-2	CASSLVGLAAGEYF
TRBV2	CASSVRDLYNEQFF
TRBV2	CATLVAGRSYNEQFF
TRBV7-3	CASSLIRDSEQYF
TRBV6-5	CASSYSTGSGYTF
TRBV7-9	CASSLGEEETQYF
TRBV28	CASSFKGEAAQPF
TRBV19	CASSIWGGTEAFF
TRBV4-3	CASSPRQDGELFF
TRBV7-3	CASSPTYAGELFF
TRBV11-3	CASSLGTANTDTQYF
TRBV15	CATSRARGSTDTQYF
TRBV15	CATSRDAEKETQYF
TRBV28	CASRTVGQGFLTDTQYF
TRBV19	CASSIIDTGELFF
TRBV6-4	CASSGSEPDTQYF
TRBV9	CASSAEDRFTDTQYF
TRBV25-1	CASTLGDGELFF
TRBV10-2	CASSDDQVFEQYF
TRBV10-1	CATFRGRLNTEAFF
TRBV21-1	CASSPPSARREGEQYF
TRBV19	CATGTAQSYEQYF
TRBV5-3	CARSLGLAGGTDTQYF
TRBV27	CASSLSDSFNTEAFF
TRBV4-3	CASSQDGLGSATYNEQFF
TRBV11-2	CASSLGESYEQYF
TRBV4-3	CASSQDTSAGANVLTF
TRBV4-1	CASSQDRGSTEQFF
TRBV28	CASRLTGAGGYTF
TRBV7-6	CASSLQGALGYTF
TRBV7-9	CASSPSGTSQPQHF
TRBV6-4	CASSRTSGVSYNEQFF
TRBV27	CASRYSGRAADTQYF
TRBV29-1	CSVSLAGKKLF
TRBV7-2	CASSSRQGTEAFF
TRBV9	CASSGRLAGESTDTQYF
TRBV7-9	CASSLILAGGPGELFF
TRBV28	CASLPAGEITDTQYF
TRBV4-3	CASSQGAGGPDEQYF
TRBV12-5	CASGLSQGNTEAFF
TRBV4-3	CASSQETSRPYIFNNEQFF